This record looks at one T cell receptor beta chain sequence and its context. There is no known antigen for this receptor. The record has no base qualities; no much larger clone is one base away. The time point label for this specimen denotes: week 35, safety follow-up. A 20-mer mutant IDH1 peptide at 300 micrograms in Montanide made up each vaccine dose, which was injected subcutaneously together with topical imiquimod. Patients received eight vaccinations in weeks 1, 3, 5, 7, 11, 15, 19 and 23, corresponding to visits V03 through V10. The donors had newly diagnosed IDH1-mutant astrocytomas of WHO grade 3 or 4 that showed loss of nuclear ATRX. The samples were drawn from NOA16, a multicentre, single-arm, open-label phase I trial in Germany that tested a mutant IDH1 peptide vaccine in humans for the first time. The DNeasy Blood and Tissue Kit was used to extract genomic DNA from EDTA blood for TCRB sequencing.

These data belong to a study of a mutant IDH1 vaccine in newly diagnosed glioma (dated by TCRdb to the early 2020s). Looking at the study overall: Vaccination was initiated 4-6 weeks after radiotherapy alone, or concurrently with temozolomide cycles in the chemotherapy-containing groups. The 30 to 40 treated patients were 62.5% male and around 40% female, with a mean age of approximately 40 years. Prior to enrollment, standard therapy consisting of radiotherapy alone, temozolomide alone, or radiochemotherapy with temozolomide had been administered to patients, with the combination being received by most patients. Visit V12 was the week-35 safety follow-up and visit V13 was the week-47 end of study. Peripheral blood was drawn at six visits: V03 (baseline), V05, V07, V10, V12 and V13. Longitudinal TCRB deep sequencing was performed for some 25 treated patients wherever samples were available for exploratory analyses. Overall results and qualifications from the work: Immune responses induced by the vaccine were seen in around 94% of patients across multiple MHC alleles. Availability determined which PBMC samples were chosen for TCRB deep sequencing. Pseudoprogression appeared unrelated to alterations in the top peripheral T cell clonotypes detected by TCRB sequencing. The authors stated that sample limitations prevented analyses of patient blood samples from being reproduced.

Library method: the immunoSEQ multiplex PCR assay. Rearranged TCR beta chain sequences were amplified using the hsTCRB Kit according to the manufacturer's protocol. TCRB libraries were sequenced on an Illumina MiSeq. The authors processed their data as follows. Demultiplexing, trimming and gene mapping were performed with the kit vendor's proprietary platform. As stored in TCRdb, this immuneACCESS dataset retains in-frame rearrangements with V and J assigned. A fraction of the clones does not appear; measured against another copy, unresolved V genes explain less than half of the discrepancy, and the remainder lacks a known reason. Clone size and V and J calls were adopted from that table, with D and trimming inferred from the DNA. The sample table contains around 32,000 clones; only one count was recorded for 80% of them. Under 4% of the sample is in the top ten clones. The sample in question was PBMCs, obtained from a glioma patient whose treatment included an IDH1 peptide vaccine. This TCR came from a man aged 35 to 55 with glioma. Some clones in this sample may be carry-over from other donors' samples.

The nucleotides read TGTGCCAGCAGCCCCGGCCCTGGTGACACTGAAGCTTTCTTT. Its amino acids are CASSPGPGDTEAFF. The chain was built from TRBV4-2 and TRBJ1-1; no D gene call is confident. V was cut back by 4 bases and J by 3 bases, leaving a gap of 12 bases between them. Measured from the cysteine to the phenylalanine, the CDR3 is 14 residues long. Here the CDR3 DNA is all that survives: 42 bases in frame from base 1. CDR1 LGHNA and CDR2 YNFKEQ were looked up in the germline V gene.